Listed below are T cell receptor beta chains from one sample, sequenced in a study of beta chain features in type 1 diabetes. Clones were read by immunoSEQ multiplex PCR, and TCRdb kept only the in-frame ones, dropping some. The sample comprises around 330,000 clones, 9.5% to 11% of which are singletons, and about 0.014% rests with the top ten. Sequencing input: naive CD4+ T cells from blood. These receptors all stem from a woman in her 30s in good health. The CDR3 runs from the conserved cysteine through the conserved F or W. A row's size may be missing; if present it is once, few, many or a size class.

v_call	clone_size	j_call	cdr3_aa
TRBV14	-	TRBJ2-3	CASSQDSGKYTDTQYF
TRBV21-1	-	TRBJ2-3	CASSGPLAGTDTQYF
TRBV6-1	-	TRBJ1-2	CASSEPGTGGYTF
TRBV12-5	few	TRBJ2-5	CASGLGQGEETQYF
TRBV27	-	TRBJ1-2	CASSSRGQYYGYTF
TRBV4-1	-	TRBJ1-5	CASSQVGQPQHF
TRBV7-2	-	TRBJ1-2	CASSLSRQGAKSYGYTF
TRBV7-2	-	TRBJ1-2	CASSLAIGQASLYGYTF
TRBV4-3	few	TRBJ2-1	CASSQSVGGAYNEQFF
TRBV28	few	TRBJ2-5	CASSFLGLAGGPAAETQYF
TRBV7-9	few	TRBJ2-2	CASSSLLRTGGGTGELFF
TRBV29-1	few	TRBJ1-1	CSTGQTYTEAFF
TRBV19	few	TRBJ2-3	CASSTAAPDTQYF
TRBV2	-	TRBJ1-1	CASHQGQAFF
TRBV5-1	-	TRBJ1-1	CASSLDRMGGTEAFF
TRBV10-3	few	TRBJ1-2	CAIRAGTGKIYGYTF
TRBV7-2	few	TRBJ2-5	CASSLGDRAQETQYF
TRBV6-5	few	TRBJ2-7	CASSRDRAYEQYF
TRBV29-1	-	TRBJ2-5	CSVQQGQETQYF
TRBV4-2	few	TRBJ2-7	CASSQGGGIYEQYF
TRBV21-1	-	TRBJ1-1	CASSFWTANTEAFF
TRBV29-1	few	TRBJ1-1	CSVVAAADTEAFF
TRBV7-2	-	TRBJ2-1	CASSSSGRPPSYNEQFF
TRBV30	-	TRBJ1-1	CAWSDRAATEAFF
TRBV20-1	few	TRBJ2-5	CSGGGETQYF
TRBV7-9	-	TRBJ1-3	CASSSGSPGNTIYF
TRBV7-3	-	TRBJ2-1	CASSPPGGAIDEQFF
TRBV6-1	-	TRBJ2-5	CASRYSAIEETQYF
TRBV25-1	-	TRBJ2-7	CASSESGGGYEQYF
TRBV5-4	few	TRBJ2-5	CASRGGTTQETQYF
TRBV10-3	few	TRBJ2-5	CAISDPGGADRRQETQYF
TRBV25-1	-	TRBJ2-6	CASTGTGANVLTF
TRBV4-2	few	TRBJ2-7	CASSHPFQGEQYF
TRBV5-4	-	TRBJ2-1	CASSAWSGRLFF
TRBV5-1	-	TRBJ2-1	CASSKLPGTSGNNEQFF
TRBV28	few	TRBJ2-5	CASSLPPGQGKETQYF
TRBV7-9	-	TRBJ2-1	CASSNHWTSGINNEQFF
TRBV5-1	-	TRBJ2-1	CASSMGLAGGEQFF
TRBV5-8	-	TRBJ1-1	CASSLGTVRGTEAFF
TRBV4-1	-	TRBJ2-1	CASSRQYGTSGYNEQFF
TRBV4-3	few	TRBJ2-3	CASSQAFVRGADTQYF